The clone carrying this T cell receptor (beta chain) was recorded a few times. TCRdb used MiXCR to reprocess the 5' RACE reads, holding one entry per CDR3 protein. The sample records 700,000 or so distinct CDR3 sequences, 21% being singletons. This CDR3 contains 15 residues. J gave up 3 bases and V 6 bases, and 10 bases lay outside the gene matches. Per germline, CDR1 MNHNS and CDR2 SASEGT. This entry belongs to a study of identical twins. The same data also contributed to another study, on T cells expressing NK-cell markers.

The clonotype was recovered from a woman aged 18-30 years in good health. The rearrangement links TRBV6-1 to TRBJ1-1; the match to TRBD1 covers 7 bases. Sample: PBMCs. Here the CDR3 DNA reads TGTGCCAGCAGAAACCGGGACAGTATGCACACTGAAGCTTTCTTT. Encoded protein: CASRNRDSMHTEAFF.